The 28 T cell receptor beta chains presented below share a single source sample, sequenced in a study of neoadjuvant nivolumab and ipilimumab in lung cancer. Generated by immunoSEQ multiplex PCR, the TCRdb table keeps only in-frame clones and is missing some. The profile shows tens of thousands of clones, 75% to 90% of them singletons. This specimen consisted of blood, obtained before neoadjuvant nivolumab, alone or with ipilimumab. The receptors derive from an adult with non-small cell lung cancer. Some clones in this sample may be carry-over from other donors' samples.

In DNA form, the CDR3 reads TGTGCCAGCAGCCCCCGCACGGGGGAGACCCAGTACTTC. This encodes CASSPRTGETQYF. V usage is TRBV7-3 and J usage is TRBJ2-5, with D perhaps matching TRBD2 (5 bases). The germline V gene encodes CDR1 SGHTA and CDR2 FQGTGA. The CDR3 contains 13 residues. Trimming left V 5 bases short and J 5 bases short, with 12 bases between.

This rearrangement joins TRBV18 to TRBJ1-5; D not certain. Germline CDR1 and CDR2: KGHSH and LQKENI. The CDR3 contains 15 residues. V gave up 4 bases and J gave up 0 bases, with 10 bases separating them. The CDR3 DNA follows: TGTGCCAGCTCACTAACACTGGGTAGCAATCAGCCCCAGCATTTT. Protein: CASSLTLGSNQPQHF.

The CDR3 DNA reads TGTGCCAGCAGCCCTAGCGGGAGGGCCTTCGGTGAGCAGTTCTTC. The encoded protein is CASSPSGRAFGEQFF. The rearrangement uses TRBV9 and TRBJ2-1, with 12 bases fitting TRBD2. V lost 4 bases to trimming and J lost 9 bases; unmatched junction nucleotides: 8. This CDR3 region has 15 residues. Looked up from germline, CDR1 is SGDLS and CDR2 is YYNGEE.

V and J are TRBV25-1 and TRBJ2-2; maybe TRBD2 (5 bases). The germline V gene encodes CDR1 MGHDK and CDR2 SYGVNS. The CDR3 is 15 residues long. V was shortened by 1 base and J by 4 bases, with 10 bases between the two germline ends. CDR3 sequence reads: CASSESLAGTGELFF. As DNA, the CDR3 is TGTGCCAGCAGTGAATCTTTGGCGGGCACCGGGGAGCTGTTTTTT.

The V gene is TRBV18, the J gene TRBJ2-1, with TRBD2 matching 10 bases. Germline V gene data show CDR1 as KGHSH and CDR2 as LQKENI. The V segment lost 3 bases and the J segment 8 bases; nucleotides outside the gene matches: 10. The CDR3 is made up of 16 amino acids. The CDR3 loop is CASSPVAGGSPDEQFF. The CDR3 coding sequence is TGTGCCAGCTCACCCGTAGCGGGAGGCTCCCCGGATGAGCAGTTCTTC.

The CDR3, as DNA: TGCGCCAGCAGCTTGGCCCCACAGGGTACTACCACAGATACGCAGTATTTT. As protein: CASSLAPQGTTTDTQYF. The chain links TRBV5-1 to TRBJ2-3; possible D gene TRBD1, 6 bases. This CDR3 comprises 17 residues. With 0 bases removed from V and 2 bases from J, the gap between germline ends came to 16 bases. CDR1 and CDR2 from the germline V gene are SGHRS and YFSETQ.

The V gene is TRBV5-1, the J gene TRBJ2-3; TRBD2 matches 9 bases. Germline-derived CDR1 and CDR2 are SGHRS and YFSETQ. V shed 3 bases, J shed 5 bases, and the junction held 7 bases outside the gene matches. This CDR3 region has 15 residues. In DNA, the CDR3 is TGCGCCAGCAGCTCCATGGGCGGGAGGGGAGATACGCAGTATTTT. Its protein product is CASSSMGGRGDTQYF. Full variable domain (missing parts from reference TRBV5-1 and TRBJ2-3): KAGVTQTPRYLIKTRGQQVTLSCSPISGHRSVSWYQQTPGQGLQFLFEYFSETQRNKGNFPGRFSGRQFSNSRSEMNVSTLELGDSALYLCASSSMGGRGDTQYFGPGTRLTVL.

The rearrangement uses TRBV5-1 and TRBJ2-7; D possibly matches TRBD1 or TRBD2 (5 bases each). Trimming cost V 5 bases and J 2 bases, with 11 bases left between them. The CDR3 extends over 13 amino acids. Per germline, CDR1 SGHRS and CDR2 YFSETQ. CDR3 bases: TGCGCCAGCAGAGGGCAGGGACCCTACGAGCAGTACTTC. Translated: CASRGQGPYEQYF.

This chain connects TRBV9 to TRBJ2-1, with D perhaps TRBD1 (5 bases). The CDR3 runs 14 residues. Germline V CDR1 and CDR2: SGDLS, YYNGEE. V shed 3 bases and J shed 7 bases, with 14 bases lying between them. In DNA form, the CDR3 reads TGTGCCAGCAGCGCGCGTATAGCAGGGAATGAGCAGTTCTTC. Protein sequence: CASSARIAGNEQFF.

This chain uses TRBV7-3 with TRBJ2-7; TRBD2 agrees at 7 bases. Unmatched junction bases numbered 12, after V lost 5 bases and J lost 5 bases. The CDR3 totals 15 residues. Germline V CDR1 and CDR2: SGHTA, FQGTGA. CDR3 DNA: TGTGCCAGCAGCCAGAGGGGCGGGAGCCCCCACGAGCAGTACTTC. Its translation is CASSQRGGSPHEQYF.

The rearrangement links TRBV29-1 to TRBJ2-3, with TRBD2 matching 11 bases. The CDR3 contains 16 residues. Germline-derived CDR1 and CDR2 are SQVTM and ANQGSEA. J gave up 5 bases and V 1 base, and 8 bases lay outside the gene matches. CDR3 sequence: CSVEGTGLAGRDTQYF. The CDR3, as DNA: TGCAGCGTTGAAGGGACCGGACTAGCGGGCAGAGATACGCAGTATTTT.

The CDR3 loop reads CASSNRGGTNTGELFF. For the CDR3, the DNA is TGTGCCAGCAGCAACCGCGGGGGGACGAACACCGGGGAGCTGTTTTTT. This chain joins TRBV7-9 and TRBJ2-2, with TRBD2 matching over 8 bases. Germline V gene lookup returns CDR1 SEHNR and CDR2 FQNEAQ (reference sequence). This CDR3 has 16 amino acids. V lost 5 bases to trimming and J lost 0 bases; unmatched junction nucleotides: 5.

The chain links TRBV5-1 to TRBJ2-3, with D possibly TRBD2 on 5 matching bases. CDR1 is SGHRS and CDR2 is YFSETQ in the germline V gene. The CDR3 extends over 15 amino acids. The V gene lost 1 base and the J gene lost 1 base, with 10 bases spanning the gap. The DNA for the CDR3 is TGCGCCAGCAGCTTGCGGGGAATGGGCACAGATACGCAGTATTTT. It translates to CASSLRGMGTDTQYF.

This rearrangement joins TRBV14 to TRBJ2-7; either TRBD1 or TRBD2 may fit D (5 bases each). Trimming removed 2 bases from V and 13 bases from J, with 39 bases in between. The CDR3 consists of 20 residues. CDR1 and CDR2 (germline): SGHDN, FVKESK. CDR3 region: CASSQLRASLPGLEPAIAYF. The CDR3 DNA is TGTGCCAGCAGCCAACTTAGGGCATCCTTACCGGGGCTCGAACCCGCAATTGCTTACTTC.

This sequence joins TRBV9 and TRBJ2-1; possibly TRBD2 for D (6 bases). The CDR3 consists of 15 residues. Germline CDR1 SGDLS, CDR2 YYNGEE. Trimming shortened V by 3 bases and J by 6 bases, and 16 bases separated the two germline ends. Here the CDR3 DNA reads TGTGCCAGCAGCGGTGGGGGTAGCGGCGCCAATGAGCAGTTCTTC. Amino acids: CASSGGGSGANEQFF.

This chain joins TRBV27 and TRBJ2-1; D gene unclear. Germline V gene data show CDR1 as MNHEY and CDR2 as SMNVEV (reference sequence). The CDR3 extends over 14 amino acids. With 5 bases removed from V and 5 bases from J, the gap between germline ends came to 13 bases. The CDR3 DNA follows: TGTGCCAGCAGTCTCGTGGGCCCTAACAATGAGCAGTTCTTC. Encoded protein: CASSLVGPNNEQFF.

The chain joins TRBV19 to TRBJ2-3, with D possibly being TRBD2 (5 bases). The V end was cut by 8 bases, the J end by 8 bases, with 14 bases between. CDR3 size: 12 residues. The germline CDR1 and CDR2 sequences are LNHDA and SQIVND (reference sequence). This CDR3 reads CASDTRAGTQYF. CDR3 DNA sequence: TGTGCCAGTGATACTCGTGCGGGTACGCAGTATTTT.

The gene calls are TRBV29-1 and TRBJ2-4; D is ambiguous. The CDR3 is made up of 12 amino acids. Germline loops: CDR1 SQVTM, CDR2 ANQGSEA. V lost 4 bases and J 0 bases, leaving 4 bases between the germline ends. Here the CDR3 DNA reads TGCAGCGTTGGCCTAGCCAAAAACATTCAGTACTTC. It encodes CSVGLAKNIQYF.

In regard to this clone: A junction boundary mismatches the germline segment, possibly from a read error. This sequence joins TRBV9 and TRBJ1-5, with TRBD1 matching 9 bases. CDR3 size: 15 residues. Looked up from germline, CDR1 is SGDLS and CDR2 is YYNGEE. CDR3: CASGVGDRGNQPQHF. The CDR3 DNA follows: TGTGCCAGCGGCGTAGGAGACAGGGGGAATCAGCCCCAGCATTTT.

The J gene is TRBJ1-2, the V gene TRBV2; D gene uncertain. The CDR3 is 12 residues long. V gave up 8 bases and J gave up 1 base, with 8 bases separating them. The germline V gene encodes CDR1 SNHLY and CDR2 FYNNEI. The CDR3 region is CASGSYNYGYTF. The CDR3, as DNA: TGTGCCAGCGGTTCTTATAACTATGGCTACACCTTC. Combining the CDR3 with reference TRBV2 and TRBJ1-2 gives the whole variable domain EPEVTQTPSHQVTQMGQEVILRCVPISNHLYFYWYRQILGQKVEFLVSFYNNEISEKSEIFDDQFSVERPDGSNFTLKIRSTKLEDSAMYFCASGSYNYGYTFGSGTRLTVV.

The rearrangement uses TRBV30 and TRBJ2-3, with a tentative D call TRBD2 (6 bases). The CDR3 runs 13 residues. CDR1 GTSNPN and CDR2 SVGIG come from the germline V gene (reference sequence). Between the trimmed V and J ends, which lost 3 bases and 0 bases, there was a span of 7 bases. The CDR3 sequence is CAWSGTSTDTQYF. CDR3 DNA: TGTGCCTGGAGCGGGACTAGCACAGATACGCAGTATTTT.

CDR3 DNA: TGCGCCAGCAGCTTGGGCGGGGACGTCTACGAGCAGTACTTC. Amino acid sequence: CASSLGGDVYEQYF. The chain joins TRBV5-1 to TRBJ2-7, with D possibly being TRBD2 (6 bases). In germline, CDR1 is SGHRS, CDR2 YFSETQ. The CDR3 loop spans 14 amino acids. The V and J ends lost 0 bases and 3 bases respectively, with 10 bases between them.

The CDR3: CASSLATGGAVQPQHF. CDR3 nucleotide sequence: TGTGCCAGCAGCTTAGCGACAGGGGGCGCAGTTCAGCCCCAGCATTTT. The chain has TRBV7-2 and TRBJ1-5; 10 nucleotides align to TRBD1. V gave up 0 bases and J gave up 6 bases; unmatched junction bases: 5. The CDR3 consists of 16 residues. Germline V gives CDR1 SGHTA, CDR2 FQGNSA.

This chain joins TRBV5-6 and TRBJ1-3; D gene ambiguous. V shed 1 base and J shed 1 base, with 6 bases lying between them. Germline CDR1 SGHDT, CDR2 YYEEEE. The CDR3 has 14 amino acids. The CDR3 sequence: CASSLYGSGNTIYF. CDR3 DNA sequence: TGTGCCAGCAGCTTGTATGGGTCTGGAAACACCATATATTTT.

The chain joins TRBV15 to TRBJ1-2; 9 nucleotides agree with TRBD1. The V and J ends lost 5 bases and 3 bases, in that order; junction bases with no gene match: 10. The germline V gene encodes CDR1 LNHNV and CDR2 YYDKDF (reference sequence). The CDR3 consists of 16 residues. CDR3 nucleotides: TGTGCCACCAGCCCTTCTTGGGGACAGGGACACTATGGCTACACCTTC. Translating gives CATSPSWGQGHYGYTF.

The chain combines TRBV19 with TRBJ2-7; possibly TRBD1 for D (6 bases). V dropped 4 bases and J dropped 2 bases, with 12 bases sitting between them. The CDR3 covers 14 residues. CDR1 and CDR2 (germline): LNHDA, SQIVND (reference sequence). The DNA for the CDR3 is TGTGCCAGTAGTACCAACAGGGTCCCCTACGAGCAGTACTTC. Residues: CASSTNRVPYEQYF.

The V and J genes are TRBV11-2 and TRBJ1-2; possibly TRBD1 for D (5 bases). V was shortened by 5 bases and J by 8 bases, with 18 bases between the two germline ends. CDR3 length: 14 amino acids. Germline V gene lookup returns CDR1 SGHAT and CDR2 FQNNGV. CDR3 nucleotides: TGTGCCAGCAGCGCACCCAGGGCAAGAGGGGGCTACACCTTC. Residues: CASSAPRARGGYTF.

The chain joins TRBV18 to TRBJ2-1, with 8 bases that match TRBD2. The V and J ends lost 3 bases and 6 bases, in that order; junction bases with no gene match: 13. Germline values: CDR1 KGHSH, CDR2 LQKENI. The CDR3 length is 17 residues. CDR3 loop: CASSPYVSGSRANEQFF. Written as DNA, the CDR3 is TGTGCCAGCTCACCGTACGTGAGCGGGAGTCGCGCCAATGAGCAGTTCTTC.